This TCR beta chain derives from a study of identical twins. The study, taken as a whole, reports: There is a chance that invariant MAIT and iNKT cells partially muddied zero-insertion analyses.

MiXCR, run by TCRdb on the 5' RACE reads, gives a single entry per CDR3 protein. This repertoire shows 650,000 to 800,000 distinct CDR3 sequences, around 8.3% found once; its top ten account for approximately 0.94%. V lost 6 bases and J lost 0, with 15 bases in between. The CDR3 is 16 residues long. In this sample, this clonotype turned up many times. Its antigen is not known. This sample also appeared in a second study, on yellow fever vaccine responses in identical twins.

Input material: PBMCs. The sequence was obtained from a young woman in good health. The V and J genes are TRBV12-3 or TRBV12-4 and TRBJ2-1, with D perhaps given as TRBD1 or TRBD2 (6 bases each). CDR3 coding DNA: TGTGCCAGCAGGTTGGGGGGCCTCAGCTCCTACAATGAGCAGTTCTTC. Residues: CASRLGGLSSYNEQFF.